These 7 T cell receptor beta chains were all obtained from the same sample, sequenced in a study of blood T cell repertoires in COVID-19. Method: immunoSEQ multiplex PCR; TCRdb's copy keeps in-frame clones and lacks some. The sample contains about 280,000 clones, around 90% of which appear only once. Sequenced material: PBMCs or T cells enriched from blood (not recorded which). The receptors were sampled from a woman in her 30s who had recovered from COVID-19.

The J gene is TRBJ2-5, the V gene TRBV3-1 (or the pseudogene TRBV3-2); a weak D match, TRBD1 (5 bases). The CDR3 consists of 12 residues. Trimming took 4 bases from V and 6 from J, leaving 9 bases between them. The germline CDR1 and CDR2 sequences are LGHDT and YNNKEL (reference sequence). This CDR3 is CASSRGQKTQYF. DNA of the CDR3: TGTGCCAGCAGCCGGGGCCAGAAGACCCAGTACTTC.

The CDR3 sequence is CASSVTGGSYNEQFF. As DNA, the CDR3 is TGTGCCAGCAGTGTGACCGGGGGCTCCTACAATGAGCAGTTCTTC. The chain employs TRBV28 and TRBJ2-1; a weak D match, TRBD2 (6 bases). Trimming took 5 bases from V and 0 from J, leaving 11 bases between them. CDR1 is MDHEN and CDR2 is SYDVKM in the germline V gene. The CDR3 runs 15 residues. Full variable domain (outside the CDR3, taken from reference TRBV28 and TRBJ2-1): DVKVTQSSRYLVKRTGEKVFLECVQDMDHENMFWYRQDPGLGLRLIYFSYDVKMKEKGDIPEGYSVSREKKERFSLILESASTNQTSMYLCASSVTGGSYNEQFFGPGTRLTVL.

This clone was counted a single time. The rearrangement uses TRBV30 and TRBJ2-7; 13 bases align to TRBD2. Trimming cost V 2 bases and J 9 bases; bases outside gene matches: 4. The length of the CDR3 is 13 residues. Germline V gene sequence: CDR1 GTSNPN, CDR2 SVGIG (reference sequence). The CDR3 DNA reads TGTGCCTGGAGTCGACTAGCGGGGGGCAGGCAGTACTTC. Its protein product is CAWSRLAGGRQYF. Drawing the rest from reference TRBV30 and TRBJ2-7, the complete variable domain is SQTIHQWPATLVQPVGSPLSLECTVEGTSNPNLYWYRQAAGRGLQLLFYSVGIGQISSEVPQNLSASRPQDRQFILSSKKLLLSDSGFYLCAWSRLAGGRQYFGPGTRLTVT.

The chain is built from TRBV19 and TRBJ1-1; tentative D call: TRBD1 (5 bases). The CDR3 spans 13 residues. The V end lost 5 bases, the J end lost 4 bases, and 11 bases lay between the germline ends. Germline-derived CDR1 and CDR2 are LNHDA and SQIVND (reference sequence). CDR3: CASSRGQGTEAFF. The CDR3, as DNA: TGTGCCAGTAGTCGAGGTCAGGGCACTGAAGCTTTCTTT.

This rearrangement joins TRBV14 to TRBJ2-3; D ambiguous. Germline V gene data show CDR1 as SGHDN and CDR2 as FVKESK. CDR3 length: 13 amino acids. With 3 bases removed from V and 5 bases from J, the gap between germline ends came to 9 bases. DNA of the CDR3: TGTGCCAGCAGCCATTTCCTCGTAGATACGCAGTATTTT. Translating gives CASSHFLVDTQYF.

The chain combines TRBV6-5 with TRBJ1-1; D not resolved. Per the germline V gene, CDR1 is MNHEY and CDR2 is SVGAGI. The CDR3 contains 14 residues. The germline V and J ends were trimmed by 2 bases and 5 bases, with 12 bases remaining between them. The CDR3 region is CASSYPGRMTEAFF. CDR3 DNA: TGTGCCAGCAGTTACCCGGGTCGGATGACTGAAGCTTTCTTT.

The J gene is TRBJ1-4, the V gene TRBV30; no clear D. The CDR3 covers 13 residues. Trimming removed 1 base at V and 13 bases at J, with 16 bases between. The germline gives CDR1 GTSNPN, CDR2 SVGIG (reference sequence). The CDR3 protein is CAWSEQTARGLFF. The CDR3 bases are TGTGCCTGGAGTGAGCAGACCGCACGGGGACTGTTTTTT.